A selection of T cell receptor beta chains follows, all from one sample in a study of shared clonotypes between healthy human individuals. The repertoire was sequenced with immunoSEQ multiplex PCR; TCRdb's copy has only in-frame clones and lacks some. Of just under 95,000 clones in the sample, 68% were seen once. The sample consisted of memory CD8+ T cells sorted from blood. The receptor source for this set is a man under 40 in good health. Both conserved end residues are part of each CDR3. The order of the fields is clone size, D gene, V gene, J gene, CDR3 protein, CDR3 DNA. D genes are given only for firm matches. Some rows mark clone size as missing; the rest say once, few, many or name a class of expanded clone.

-,TRBD1,TRBV7-2,TRBJ1-1,CASSLAGQEGFVMPEAFF,TGTGCCAGCAGCTTAGCCGGACAGGAGGGGTTCGTGATGCCTGAAGCTTTCTTT
-,-,TRBV2,TRBJ2-2,CASSSDPSTGELFF,TGTGCCAGCAGTTCGGACCCAAGCACCGGGGAGCTGTTTTTT
-,-,TRBV2,TRBJ2-7,CASSPTGAYEQYF,TGTGCCAGCAGTCCGACAGGAGCCTACGAGCAGTACTTC
-,TRBD2,TRBV4-3,TRBJ2-7,CASSLTWGSGSSYEQYF,TGCGCCAGCAGCCTCACCTGGGGTAGCGGGAGCTCCTACGAGCAGTACTTC
few,-,TRBV7-6,TRBJ1-1,CASSSPGQGTEAFF,TGTGCCAGCAGCTCCCCGGGCCAAGGCACTGAAGCTTTCTTT
-,TRBD1,TRBV4-1,TRBJ1-5,CASSQEGGQPNQPQHF,TGCGCCAGCAGCCAAGAGGGGGGACAGCCTAATCAGCCCCAGCATTTT
once,TRBD1,TRBV28,TRBJ2-3,CASRRQGADTQYF,TGTGCCAGTCGACGACAGGGGGCAGATACGCAGTATTTT
-,-,TRBV6-5,TRBJ1-1,CASSYMGEAFF,TGTGCCAGCAGTTATATGGGAGAAGCTTTCTTT
-,-,TRBV2,TRBJ2-1,CASELNEQFF,TGTGCCAGCGAGTTAAATGAGCAGTTCTTC
few,TRBD2,TRBV2,TRBJ2-7,CASSLGLAGLSYEQYF,TGTGCCAGCAGTCTCGGACTAGCGGGTTTATCCTACGAGCAGTACTTC
-,-,TRBV7-2,TRBJ2-7,CASSLMSPEQYF,TGTGCCAGCAGCTTGATGAGCCCCGAGCAGTACTTC
few,TRBD1,TRBV6-4,TRBJ2-7,CASSKSGTGSYEQYF,TGTGCCAGCAGTAAATCCGGGACAGGGTCCTACGAGCAGTACTTC
-,-,TRBV6-5,TRBJ2-5,CASSYSQGQETQYF,TGTGCCAGCAGTTACTCCCAGGGTCAAGAGACCCAGTACTTC
-,-,TRBV20-1,TRBJ1-2,CSARRVEGYTF,TGCAGTGCTAGACGAGTGGAGGGCTACACCTTC
many,-,TRBV19,TRBJ1-1,CASSIGGRGSEAFF,TGTGCCAGTAGTATAGGAGGGCGGGGGTCTGAAGCTTTCTTT
once,TRBD2,TRBV7-2,TRBJ2-7,CASSLWVAGGNEQYF,TGTGCCAGCAGCTTATGGGTAGCGGGAGGAAACGAGCAGTACTTC
-,-,TRBV9,TRBJ2-3,CASSPDPDPDTQYF,TGTGCCAGCAGCCCCGACCCGGACCCAGATACGCAGTATTTT
-,-,TRBV7-9,TRBJ1-2,CASSLISNHYGYTF,TGTGCCAGCAGCTTAATTAGCAATCACTATGGCTACACCTTC
-,TRBD1,TRBV6-5,TRBJ1-4,CASRGQGWTEKLFF,TGTGCCAGCAGAGGACAGGGTTGGACTGAAAAACTGTTTTTT